Listed below are T cell receptor beta chains from one sample, sequenced in a study of control samples from healthy donors and cancer patients. Data came from immunoSEQ multiplex PCR; TCRdb stores just in-frame clones and leaves some out. The table lists about 89,000 clones, around nine tenths of them singletons. The sequenced sample was blood. The receptors come from a man aged 25-45 years in good health. CDR3s include the opening cysteine and the closing phenylalanine or tryptophan. The D gene is left open where the match is weak. The size field is filled for only some rows; it gives once, few, many or a size class.

v_gene	d_gene	abundance	j_gene	CDR3aa	CDR3nt
TRBV6-1	NA	NA	TRBJ1-4	CASSEMGGGGEKLFF	TGTGCCAGCAGTGAAATGGGTGGGGGAGGTGAAAAACTGTTTTTT
TRBV6-6	TRBD2	NA	TRBJ2-3	CASSLAGVDTQYF	TGTGCCAGCAGTTTAGCGGGGGTAGATACGCAGTATTTT
TRBV5-8	NA	NA	TRBJ2-2	CASSPGQDFLTGELFF	TGTGCCAGCAGCCCCGGCCAGGATTTTCTTACCGGGGAGCTGTTTTTT
TRBV19	TRBD1	NA	TRBJ1-1	CASSPGQGIAEAFF	TGTGCCAGTAGTCCCGGACAGGGAATCGCTGAAGCTTTCTTT
TRBV5-5	NA	NA	TRBJ1-3	CASSLWEYSGNTIYF	TGTGCCAGCAGCTTGTGGGAATACTCTGGAAACACCATATATTTT
TRBV12-5	NA	NA	TRBJ1-5	CASGGYPGSSGQPQHF	TGTGCTAGTGGTGGTTATCCGGGATCGTCAGGTCAGCCCCAGCATTTT
TRBV7-9	NA	NA	TRBJ1-1	CASSLEQGNILPNTEAFF	TGTGCCAGCAGCTTAGAGCAGGGAAACATCCTACCTAACACTGAAGCTTTCTTT
TRBV20-1	NA	NA	TRBJ2-4	CSASRGQLAKNIQYF	TGCAGTGCTAGTCGTGGACAGCTAGCCAAAAACATTCAGTACTTC
TRBV5-1	NA	NA	TRBJ2-7	CASSLNYEQYF	TGCGCCAGCAGCTTGAATTACGAGCAGTACTTC
TRBV5-1	TRBD2	NA	TRBJ2-1	CASSLGLAGGRHYNEQFF	TGCGCCAGCAGCTTGGGACTAGCGGGGGGCCGACACTACAATGAGCAGTTCTTC
TRBV5-1	NA	NA	TRBJ1-1	CASSLEQNTEAFF	TGCGCCAGCAGCTTGGAACAAAACACTGAAGCTTTCTTT
TRBV7-2	NA	NA	TRBJ1-1	CASSLRRAENTEAFF	TGTGCCAGCAGCTTAAGGAGGGCGGAGAACACTGAAGCTTTCTTT
TRBV4-1	NA	few	TRBJ2-3	CASSRAGGRDTDTQYF	TGCGCCAGCAGCCGAGCTGGCGGTCGGGACACAGATACGCAGTATTTT
TRBV5-1	TRBD1	NA	TRBJ2-5	CASRAEALGGDGVETQYF	TGCGCCAGCAGGGCCGAGGCTTTAGGGGGCGACGGAGTAGAGACCCAGTACTTC
TRBV7-8	NA	NA	TRBJ1-1	CASSLLVRGGTEAFF	TGTGCCAGCAGCTTACTTGTCAGGGGAGGCACTGAAGCTTTCTTT
TRBV19	TRBD2	NA	TRBJ2-7	CASSWGGTAPYEQYF	TGTGCCAGTAGTTGGGGGGGGACGGCACCCTACGAGCAGTACTTC
TRBV7-9	NA	NA	TRBJ1-2	CASSEDTTYGYTF	TGTGCCAGCAGCGAGGACACTACATATGGCTACACCTTC
TRBV5-4	NA	NA	TRBJ2-3	CASSPTIYSTDTQYF	TGTGCCAGCAGCCCCACGATATACAGCACAGATACGCAGTATTTT
TRBV3-1/TRBV3-2	NA	NA	TRBJ1-1	CASSQEGQNTEAFF	TGTGCCAGCAGCCAAGAAGGGCAGAACACTGAAGCTTTCTTT
TRBV14	TRBD2	many	TRBJ2-2	CASRLQTSGDGELFF	TGTGCCAGCAGATTGCAGACTAGCGGGGACGGGGAGCTGTTTTTT